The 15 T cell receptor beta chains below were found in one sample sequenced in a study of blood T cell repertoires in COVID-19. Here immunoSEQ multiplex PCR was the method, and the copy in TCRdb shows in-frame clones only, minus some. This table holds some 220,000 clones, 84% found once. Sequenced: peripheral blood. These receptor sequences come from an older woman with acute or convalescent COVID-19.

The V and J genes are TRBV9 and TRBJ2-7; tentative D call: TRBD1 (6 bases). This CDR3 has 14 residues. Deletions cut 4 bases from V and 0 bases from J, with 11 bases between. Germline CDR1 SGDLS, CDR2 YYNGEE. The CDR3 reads CASSPGVGSYEQYF. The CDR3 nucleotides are TGTGCCAGCAGCCCAGGGGTCGGCTCCTACGAGCAGTACTTC. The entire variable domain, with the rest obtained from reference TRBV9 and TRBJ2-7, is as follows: DSGVTQTPKHLITATGQRVTLRCSPRSGDLSVYWYQQSLDQGLQFLIQYYNGEERAKGNILERFSAQQFPDLHSELNLSSLELGDSALYFCASSPGVGSYEQYFGPGTRLTVT.

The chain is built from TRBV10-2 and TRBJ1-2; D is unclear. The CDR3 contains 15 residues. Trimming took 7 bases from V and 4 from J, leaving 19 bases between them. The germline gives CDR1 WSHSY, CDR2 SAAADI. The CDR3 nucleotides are TGCGCCAGCATCGCAAAACCTGGACTCAGCTATGGCTACACCTTC. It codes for CASIAKPGLSYGYTF.

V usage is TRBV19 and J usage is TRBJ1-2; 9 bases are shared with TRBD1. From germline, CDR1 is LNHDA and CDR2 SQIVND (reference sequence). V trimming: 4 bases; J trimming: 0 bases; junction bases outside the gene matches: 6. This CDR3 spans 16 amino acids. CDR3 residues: CASSSNRGPPNYGYTF. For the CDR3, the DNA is TGTGCCAGTAGTAGCAACAGGGGGCCTCCTAACTATGGCTACACCTTC.

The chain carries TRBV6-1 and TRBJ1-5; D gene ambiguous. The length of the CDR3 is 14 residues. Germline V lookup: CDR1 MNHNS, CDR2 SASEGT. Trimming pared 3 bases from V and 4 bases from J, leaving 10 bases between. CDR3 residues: CASSDQMRNQPQHF. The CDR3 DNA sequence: TGTGCCAGCAGTGACCAGATGCGGAATCAGCCCCAGCATTTT.

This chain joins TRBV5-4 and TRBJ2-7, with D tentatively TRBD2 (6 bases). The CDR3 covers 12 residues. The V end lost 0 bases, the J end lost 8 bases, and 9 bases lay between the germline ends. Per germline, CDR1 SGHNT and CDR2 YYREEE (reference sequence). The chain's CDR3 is CASSLGGDKQYF. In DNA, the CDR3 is TGTGCCAGCAGCTTGGGGGGGGATAAGCAGTACTTC.

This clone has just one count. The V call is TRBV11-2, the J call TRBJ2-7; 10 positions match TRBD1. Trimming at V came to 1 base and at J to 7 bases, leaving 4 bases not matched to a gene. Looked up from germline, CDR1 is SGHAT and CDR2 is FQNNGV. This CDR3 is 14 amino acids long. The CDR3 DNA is TGTGCCAGCAGCTTAGGACAGGGGGCGCGGGAGCAGTACTTC. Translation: CASSLGQGAREQYF.

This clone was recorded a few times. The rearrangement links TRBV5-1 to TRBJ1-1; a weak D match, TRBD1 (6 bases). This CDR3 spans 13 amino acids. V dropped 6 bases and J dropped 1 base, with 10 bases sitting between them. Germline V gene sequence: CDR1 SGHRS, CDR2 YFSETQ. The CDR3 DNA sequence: TGCGCCAGCAATAAACAGGGGAACACTGAAGCTTTCTTT. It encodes CASNKQGNTEAFF.

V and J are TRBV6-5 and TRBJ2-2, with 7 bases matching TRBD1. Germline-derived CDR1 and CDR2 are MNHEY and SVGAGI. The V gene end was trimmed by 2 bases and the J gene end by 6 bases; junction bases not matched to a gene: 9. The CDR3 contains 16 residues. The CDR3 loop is CASSYTEDRIAGELFF. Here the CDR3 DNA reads TGTGCCAGCAGTTACACGGAGGACAGGATTGCCGGGGAGCTGTTTTTT.

CDR3 protein: CASSNRDNQPQHF. In DNA form, the CDR3 reads TGTGCCAGCAGCAACAGGGACAATCAGCCCCAGCATTTT. The rearrangement joins TRBV6-5 to TRBJ1-5; possibly TRBD1 for D (6 bases). CDR1 MNHEY and CDR2 SVGAGI come from the germline V gene. The CDR3 length is 13 residues. The V gene lost 6 bases and the J gene lost 3 bases, with 9 bases spanning the gap.

In nucleotides, the CDR3 is TGCGCCAGCAACCAAGGGACTAGCGGGGGCGAGACCCAGTACTTC. It codes for CASNQGTSGGETQYF. The chain links TRBV5-1 to TRBJ2-5, with TRBD2 matching 14 bases. The CDR3 sequence is 15 residues long. Germline V lookup: CDR1 SGHRS, CDR2 YFSETQ. J lost 5 bases, V lost 6 bases, and 6 bases had no gene match. Variable domain in full (rest from reference TRBV5-1 and TRBJ2-5): KAGVTQTPRYLIKTRGQQVTLSCSPISGHRSVSWYQQTPGQGLQFLFEYFSETQRNKGNFPGRFSGRQFSNSRSEMNVSTLELGDSALYLCASNQGTSGGETQYFGPGTRLLVL.

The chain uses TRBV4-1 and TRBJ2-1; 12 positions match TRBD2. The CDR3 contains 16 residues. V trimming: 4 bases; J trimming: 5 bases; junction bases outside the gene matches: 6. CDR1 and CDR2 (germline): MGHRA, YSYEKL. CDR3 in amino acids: CASSPSWTSGDNEQFF. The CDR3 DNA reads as TGCGCCAGCAGCCCCTCGTGGACTAGCGGGGACAATGAGCAGTTCTTC.

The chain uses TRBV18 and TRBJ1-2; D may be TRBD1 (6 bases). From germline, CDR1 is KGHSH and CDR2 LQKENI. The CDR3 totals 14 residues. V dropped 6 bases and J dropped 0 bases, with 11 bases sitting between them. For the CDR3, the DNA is TGTGCCAGCTCTCCCGGGACAACTAACTATGGCTACACCTTC. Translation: CASSPGTTNYGYTF.

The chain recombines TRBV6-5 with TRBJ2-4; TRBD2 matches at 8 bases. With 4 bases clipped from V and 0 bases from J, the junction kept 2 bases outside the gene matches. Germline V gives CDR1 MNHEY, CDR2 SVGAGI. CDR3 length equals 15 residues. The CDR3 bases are TGTGCCAGCAGTTCCAGCGGGGGAGCCAAAAACATTCAGTACTTC. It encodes CASSSSGGAKNIQYF.

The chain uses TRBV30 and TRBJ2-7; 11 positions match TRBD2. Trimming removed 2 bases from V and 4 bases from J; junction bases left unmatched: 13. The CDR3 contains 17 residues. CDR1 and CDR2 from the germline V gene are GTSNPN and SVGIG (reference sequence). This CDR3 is CAWSPGLLAGEKYEQYF. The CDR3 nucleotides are TGTGCCTGGAGTCCTGGACTACTAGCGGGGGAGAAATACGAGCAGTACTTC. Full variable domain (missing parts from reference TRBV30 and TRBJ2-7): SQTIHQWPATLVQPVGSPLSLECTVEGTSNPNLYWYRQAAGRGLQLLFYSVGIGQISSEVPQNLSASRPQDRQFILSSKKLLLSDSGFYLCAWSPGLLAGEKYEQYFGPGTRLTVT.

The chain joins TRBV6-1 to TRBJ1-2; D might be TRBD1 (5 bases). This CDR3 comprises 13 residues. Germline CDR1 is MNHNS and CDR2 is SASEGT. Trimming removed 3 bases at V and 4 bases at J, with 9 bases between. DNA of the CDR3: TGTGCCAGCAGTGACAGGGCTCCCTATGGCTACACCTTC. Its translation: CASSDRAPYGYTF.